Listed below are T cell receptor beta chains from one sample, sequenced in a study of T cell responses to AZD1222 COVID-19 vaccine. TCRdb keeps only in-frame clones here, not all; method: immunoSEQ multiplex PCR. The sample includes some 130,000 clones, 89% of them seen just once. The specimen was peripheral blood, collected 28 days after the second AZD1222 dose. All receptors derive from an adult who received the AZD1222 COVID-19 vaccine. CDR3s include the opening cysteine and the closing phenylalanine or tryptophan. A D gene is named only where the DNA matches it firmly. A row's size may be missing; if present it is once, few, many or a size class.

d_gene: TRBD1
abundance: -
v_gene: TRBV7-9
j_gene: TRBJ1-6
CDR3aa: CASSFGQGANSPLHF
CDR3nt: TGTGCCAGCAGCTTTGGACAGGGGGCGAATTCACCCCTCCACTTT

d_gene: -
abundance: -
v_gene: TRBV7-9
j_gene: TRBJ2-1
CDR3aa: CASTEGSAFWGEQFF
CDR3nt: TGTGCCAGCACGGAAGGGAGCGCTTTTTGGGGTGAGCAGTTCTTC

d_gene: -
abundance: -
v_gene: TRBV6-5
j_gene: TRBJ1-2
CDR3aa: CASSYSSGVGYGYTF
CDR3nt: TGTGCCAGCAGTTACTCGTCGGGGGTCGGCTATGGCTACACCTTC

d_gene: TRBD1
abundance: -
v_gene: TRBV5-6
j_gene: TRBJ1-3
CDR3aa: CASSFSGQVGNTIYF
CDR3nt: TGTGCCAGCAGCTTTTCTGGACAGGTCGGAAACACCATATATTTT

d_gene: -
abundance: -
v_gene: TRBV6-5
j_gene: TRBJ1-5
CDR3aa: CASSYSKGAGQPQHF
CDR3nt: TGTGCCAGCAGTTACTCGAAAGGGGCCGGTCAGCCCCAGCATTTT

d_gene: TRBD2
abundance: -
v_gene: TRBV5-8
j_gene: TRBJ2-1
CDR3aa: CASSLARTSGRGEQFF
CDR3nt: TGTGCCAGCAGCTTGGCCCGGACTAGCGGGAGGGGAGAGCAGTTCTTC

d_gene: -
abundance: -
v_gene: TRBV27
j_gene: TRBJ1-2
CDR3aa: CASSLRAGIYGYTF
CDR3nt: TGTGCCAGCAGTTTACGGGCAGGTATCTATGGCTACACCTTC

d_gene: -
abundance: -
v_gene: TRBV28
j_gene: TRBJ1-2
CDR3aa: CASRLGEVYGVDGYTF
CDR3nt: TGTGCCAGCAGGCTTGGGGAGGTGTACGGCGTGGATGGCTACACCTTC

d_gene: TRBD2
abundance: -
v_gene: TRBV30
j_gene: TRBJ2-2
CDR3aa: CAWCPGGLAGGCTGELFF
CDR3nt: TGTGCCTGGTGCCCGGGTGGACTAGCGGGAGGGTGCACCGGGGAGCTGTTTTTT

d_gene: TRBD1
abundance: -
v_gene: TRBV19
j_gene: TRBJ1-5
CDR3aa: CASSPDRAKDQPQHF
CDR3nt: TGTGCCAGTAGTCCAGACAGGGCGAAGGATCAGCCCCAGCATTTT

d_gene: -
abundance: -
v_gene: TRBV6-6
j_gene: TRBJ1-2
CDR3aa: CASSTLTGDINYGYTF
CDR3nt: TGTGCCAGCAGTACCCTGACAGGAGATATAAACTATGGCTACACCTTC

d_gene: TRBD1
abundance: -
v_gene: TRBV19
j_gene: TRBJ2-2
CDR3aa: CASTIRTGPDGELFF
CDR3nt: TGTGCCAGTACAATTAGGACAGGGCCGGACGGGGAGCTGTTTTTT

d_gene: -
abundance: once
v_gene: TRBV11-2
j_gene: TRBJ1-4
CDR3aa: CASRIAEWEEGTTNEKLFF
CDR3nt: TGTGCCAGCAGAATAGCGGAGTGGGAGGAGGGCACAACTAATGAAAAACTGTTTTTT

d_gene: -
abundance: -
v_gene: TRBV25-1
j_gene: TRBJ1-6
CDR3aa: CASTPQVNSPLHF
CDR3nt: TGTGCCAGCACACCTCAGGTGAATTCTCCCCTCCACTTT

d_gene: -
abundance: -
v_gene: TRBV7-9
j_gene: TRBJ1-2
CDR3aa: CASSAVGVSNYGYTF
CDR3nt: TGTGCCAGCAGCGCGGTCGGGGTATCGAACTATGGCTACACCTTC

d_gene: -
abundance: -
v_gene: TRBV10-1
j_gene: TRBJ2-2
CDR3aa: CASQPGPNTGELFF
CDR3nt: TGCGCCAGCCAGCCGGGACCTAACACCGGGGAGCTGTTTTTT

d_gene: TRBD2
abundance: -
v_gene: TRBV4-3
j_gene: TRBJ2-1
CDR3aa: CASSLRTSGDEQFF
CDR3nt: TGCGCCAGCAGCCTACGGACTAGCGGGGATGAGCAGTTCTTC

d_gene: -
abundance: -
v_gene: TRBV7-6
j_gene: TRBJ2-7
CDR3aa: CASSLGGAQYEQYF
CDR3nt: TGTGCCAGCAGCTTAGGAGGGGCCCAATACGAGCAGTACTTC

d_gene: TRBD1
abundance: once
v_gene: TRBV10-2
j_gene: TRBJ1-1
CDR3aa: CASNPQGDTEAFF
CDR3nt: TGCGCCAGCAACCCACAGGGGGACACTGAAGCTTTCTTT

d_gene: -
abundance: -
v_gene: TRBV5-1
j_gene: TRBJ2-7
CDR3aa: CASSSTYEQYF
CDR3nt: TGCGCCAGCAGCTCAACCTACGAGCAGTACTTC

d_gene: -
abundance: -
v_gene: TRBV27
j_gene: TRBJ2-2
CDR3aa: CASSPLPATGELFF
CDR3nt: TGTGCCAGCAGTCCGCTCCCAGCCACCGGGGAGCTGTTTTTT

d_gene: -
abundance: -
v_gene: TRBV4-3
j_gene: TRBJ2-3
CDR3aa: CASSLGPLGASSADTQYF
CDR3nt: TGCGCCAGCAGCCTGGGTCCCTTAGGGGCATCATCGGCAGATACGCAGTATTTT

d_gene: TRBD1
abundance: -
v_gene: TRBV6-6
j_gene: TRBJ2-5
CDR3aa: CASSYGQGADETQYF
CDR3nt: TGTGCCAGCAGTTACGGGCAGGGGGCAGACGAGACCCAGTACTTC

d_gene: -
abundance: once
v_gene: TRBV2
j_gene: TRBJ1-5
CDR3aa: CASSDRERNQPQHF
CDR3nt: TGTGCCAGCAGTGACCGGGAGAGGAATCAGCCCCAGCATTTT

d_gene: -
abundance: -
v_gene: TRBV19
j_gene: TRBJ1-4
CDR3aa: CASSILAEFVEKLFF
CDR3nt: TGTGCCAGTAGTATACTTGCGGAGTTTGTTGAAAAACTGTTTTTT

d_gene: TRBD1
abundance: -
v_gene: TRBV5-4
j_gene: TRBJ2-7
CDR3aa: CASSLGGQGAGSYEQYF
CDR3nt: TGTGCCAGCAGCTTGGGGGGACAGGGGGCGGGCTCCTACGAGCAGTACTTC

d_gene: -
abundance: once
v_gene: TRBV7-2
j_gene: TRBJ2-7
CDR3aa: CASSLGLALSYEQYF
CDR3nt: TGTGCCAGCAGCTTAGGGCTGGCCCTCTCCTACGAGCAGTACTTC

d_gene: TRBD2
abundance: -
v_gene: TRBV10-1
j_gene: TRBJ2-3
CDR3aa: CASSEGLAGRADTQYF
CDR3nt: TGCGCCAGCAGTGAGGGGCTAGCGGGGAGGGCAGATACGCAGTATTTT

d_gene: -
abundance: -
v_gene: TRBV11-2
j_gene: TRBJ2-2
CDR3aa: CASSLGQVVGELFF
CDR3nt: TGTGCCAGCAGCTTAGGTCAGGTCGTCGGGGAGCTGTTTTTT

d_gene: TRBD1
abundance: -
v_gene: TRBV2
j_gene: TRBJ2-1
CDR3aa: CATGQGRRNEQFF
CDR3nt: TGTGCCACCGGACAGGGAAGAAGGAATGAGCAGTTCTTC

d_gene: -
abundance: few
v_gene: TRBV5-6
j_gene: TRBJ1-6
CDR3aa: CASSPRRGESYNSPLHF
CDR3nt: TGTGCCAGCAGCCCGCGGAGGGGAGAGTCCTATAATTCACCCCTCCACTTT

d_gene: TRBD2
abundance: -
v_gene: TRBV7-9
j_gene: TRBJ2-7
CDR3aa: CASSRGLADPYEQYF
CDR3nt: TGTGCCAGCAGCCGGGGACTAGCGGACCCCTACGAGCAGTACTTC

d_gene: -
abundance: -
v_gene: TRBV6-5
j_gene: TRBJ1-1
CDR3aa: CASSYGFEGNTEAFF
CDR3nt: TGTGCCAGCAGTTATGGGTTCGAGGGGAACACTGAAGCTTTCTTT

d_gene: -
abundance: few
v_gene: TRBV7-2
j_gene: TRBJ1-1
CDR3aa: CASSPSLQRMNTEAFF
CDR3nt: TGTGCCAGCAGCCCGTCTCTACAGAGAATGAACACTGAAGCTTTCTTT

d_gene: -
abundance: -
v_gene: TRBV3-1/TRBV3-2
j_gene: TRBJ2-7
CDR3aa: CASSPHPRDEQYF
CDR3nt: TGTGCCAGCAGCCCACACCCTAGGGACGAGCAGTACTTC

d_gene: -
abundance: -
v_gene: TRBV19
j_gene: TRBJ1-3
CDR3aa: CASSLQGRGNTIYF
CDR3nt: TGTGCCAGTAGTCTCCAGGGGCGAGGAAACACCATATATTTT

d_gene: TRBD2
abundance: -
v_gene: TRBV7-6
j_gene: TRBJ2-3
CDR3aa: CASTQSGNTDTQYF
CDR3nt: TGTGCCAGCACCCAAAGCGGGAACACAGATACGCAGTATTTT

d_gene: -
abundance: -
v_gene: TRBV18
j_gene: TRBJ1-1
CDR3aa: CASSPQGETEAFF
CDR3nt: TGTGCCAGCTCACCGCAGGGTGAGACTGAAGCTTTCTTT

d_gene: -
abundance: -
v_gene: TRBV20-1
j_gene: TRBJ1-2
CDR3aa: CFTKGSYGYTF
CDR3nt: TGCTTCACTAAGGGGTCCTATGGCTACACCTTC

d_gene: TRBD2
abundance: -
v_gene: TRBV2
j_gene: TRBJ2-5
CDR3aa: CASSEPLAGETQYF
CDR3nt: TGTGCCAGCAGTGAGCCACTAGCGGGAGAGACCCAGTACTTC

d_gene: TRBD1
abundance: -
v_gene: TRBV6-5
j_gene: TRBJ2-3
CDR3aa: CASSYSMGQGADTQYF
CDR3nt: TGTGCCAGCAGTTACTCGATGGGACAGGGTGCAGATACGCAGTATTTT

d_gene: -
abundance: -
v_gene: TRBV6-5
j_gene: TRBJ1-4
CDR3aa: CASNLVQGTNEKLFF
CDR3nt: TGTGCCAGCAATCTCGTACAGGGAACTAATGAAAAACTGTTTTTT

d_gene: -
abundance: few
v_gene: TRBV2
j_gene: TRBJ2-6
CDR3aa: CASRVRRRSGANVLTF
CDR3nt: TGTGCCAGCCGAGTCCGTAGGAGGTCTGGGGCCAACGTCCTGACTTTC

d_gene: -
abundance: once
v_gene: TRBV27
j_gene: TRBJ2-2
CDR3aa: CASSLLGQVTRTGELFF
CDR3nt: TGTGCCAGCAGTTTATTGGGACAAGTGACCCGCACCGGGGAGCTGTTTTTT

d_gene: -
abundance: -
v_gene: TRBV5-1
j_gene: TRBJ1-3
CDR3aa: CASSLEPSGNTIYF
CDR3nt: TGCGCCAGCAGCTTGGAGCCCTCTGGAAACACCATATATTTT

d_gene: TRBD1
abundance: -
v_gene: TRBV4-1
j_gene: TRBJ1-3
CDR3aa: CASSQAGTGGFLGNTIYF
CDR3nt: TGCGCCAGCAGCCAGGCCGGGACAGGGGGATTTTTGGGAAACACCATATATTTT

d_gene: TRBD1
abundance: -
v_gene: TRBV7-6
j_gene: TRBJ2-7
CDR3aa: CASSVDRGPYEQYF
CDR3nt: TGTGCCAGCAGCGTTGACAGGGGGCCTTACGAGCAGTACTTC